These 21 T cell receptor beta chains came from one sample sequenced in a study of OX40 agonist ivuxolimab in advanced cancers. Produced via immunoSEQ multiplex PCR; TCRdb's table is partial and in-frame only. The data contain tens of thousands of clones, around 84% of them seen just once; the ten biggest clones take up 4%. This sample comprised CD4+ or CD8+ T cells sorted from blood, obtained in a trial of the OX40 agonist ivuxolimab. All receptors come from an adult with an advanced solid tumor such as melanoma, head and neck, liver or kidney cancer.

In its sample, this clone was seen a few times. The rearrangement uses TRBV16 and TRBJ1-2; D perhaps matches TRBD1 (5 bases). Germline V gives CDR1 KGHSY, CDR2 FQNENV. CDR3 size: 12 residues. The germline V and J ends were trimmed by 4 bases and 4 bases, with 7 bases remaining between them. DNA for the CDR3: TGTGCCAGCAGCCTAGACAGCTATGGCTACACCTTC. Translated, it gives CASSLDSYGYTF.

The chain recombines TRBV9 with TRBJ1-1; possibly TRBD1 for D (6 bases). Trimming stripped 2 bases from V and 5 bases from J, with 16 bases between. Germline-derived CDR1 and CDR2 are SGDLS and YYNGEE. The CDR3 is 15 residues long. The CDR3 reads CASSVGGGARTEAFF. In DNA, the CDR3 is TGTGCCAGCAGCGTCGGAGGGGGGGCTCGAACTGAAGCTTTCTTT.

The V and J genes are TRBV19 and TRBJ2-1; TRBD2 agrees at 11 bases. J gave up 8 bases and V 4 bases, and 10 bases lay outside the gene matches. The CDR3 has 16 residues. Germline assignment: CDR1 LNHDA and CDR2 SQIVND (reference sequence). CDR3 region: CASSNIAGGPIDEQFF. DNA of the CDR3: TGTGCCAGTAGTAACATAGCGGGAGGGCCGATTGATGAGCAGTTCTTC.

The chain combines TRBV5-1 with TRBJ2-6; TRBD1 is a possible D gene (6 bases). V lost 4 bases, J lost 0 bases, and 17 bases lay in between. CDR1 is SGHRS and CDR2 is YFSETQ in the germline V gene. The CDR3 loop spans 18 amino acids. CDR3 nucleotide sequence: TGCGCCAGCAGCCCGGACAGCACATTTTTCTCTGGGGCCAACGTCCTGACTTTC. This gives the protein CASSPDSTFFSGANVLTF.

The chain joins TRBV14 to TRBJ2-1; 9 bases fit TRBD2. The CDR3 is 14 amino acids. V trimming: 6 bases; J trimming: 2 bases; junction bases outside the gene matches: 2. CDR1 and CDR2 (germline): SGHDN, FVKESK. The CDR3 DNA follows: TGTGCCAGCAGGCTAGCGGGGCCCTACAATGAGCAGTTCTTC. Translating it yields CASRLAGPYNEQFF. Using reference TRBV14 and TRBJ2-1 for the parts outside the CDR3, the full variable domain is EAGVTQFPSHSVIEKGQTVTLRCDPISGHDNLYWYRRVMGKEIKFLLHFVKESKQDESGMPNNRFLAERTGGTYSTLKVQPAELEDSGVYFCASRLAGPYNEQFFGPGTRLTVL.

The V call is TRBV19, the J call TRBJ2-3; perhaps TRBD2 as D (7 bases). This CDR3 has 15 amino acids. Per germline, CDR1 LNHDA and CDR2 SQIVND (reference sequence). The V gene lost 9 bases and the J gene lost 6 bases, with 22 bases spanning the gap. The CDR3 DNA reads as TGTGCCAGCGCAATAGGGGGGGGTATCCGCGATACGCAGTATTTT. It encodes CASAIGGGIRDTQYF.

The rearrangement links TRBV19 to TRBJ1-1; D is perhaps TRBD1 (6 bases). Germline lookup yields CDR1 LNHDA and CDR2 SQIVND (reference sequence). The CDR3 is made up of 15 amino acids. V lost 4 bases and J lost 4, with 16 bases in between. The CDR3 is CASSRGARGFTEAFF. CDR3 nucleotide sequence: TGTGCCAGTAGTAGGGGGGCAAGAGGGTTCACTGAAGCTTTCTTT.

The rearrangement links TRBV29-1 to TRBJ1-1; D remains ambiguous. The CDR3 consists of 15 residues. Germline V gene data show CDR1 as SQVTM and CDR2 as ANQGSEA. Trimming removed 0 bases from V and 0 bases from J, with 11 bases in between. DNA of the CDR3: TGCAGCGTTGAAGATCGTGAGGGCGTGAACACTGAAGCTTTCTTT. This gives the protein CSVEDREGVNTEAFF.

The V gene is TRBV6-5, the J gene TRBJ1-5; no definite D call. V lost 5 bases and J 3 bases, leaving 8 bases between the germline ends. Germline-derived CDR1 and CDR2 are MNHEY and SVGAGI. This CDR3 has 13 residues. CDR3 nucleotides: TGTGCCAGCAGTAGGGATTTCAATCAGCCCCAGCATTTT. Amino acid sequence: CASSRDFNQPQHF.

The chain has TRBV6-1 and TRBJ2-3, with TRBD1 matching 11 bases. The V gene's germline CDR1 is MNHNS and CDR2 SASEGT. With V trimmed by 6 bases and J by 6 bases, 8 bases remained unmatched. The CDR3 is made up of 15 amino acids. The CDR3 DNA reads as TGTGCCAGCAGAAAGGGGGACAGGGGGTTGGATACGCAGTATTTT. This codes for CASRKGDRGLDTQYF.

The V and J genes are TRBV2 and TRBJ2-3; 8 bases match TRBD2. The CDR3 has 16 residues. Germline values: CDR1 SNHLY, CDR2 FYNNEI. Trimming cost V 2 bases and J 3 bases; bases outside gene matches: 7. The CDR3 loop is CASSELSGGPTDTQYF. In DNA, the CDR3 is TGTGCCAGCAGTGAACTGTCGGGAGGGCCGACAGATACGCAGTATTTT.

The chain links TRBV6-1 to TRBJ2-5, with TRBD1 matching over 10 bases. Germline values: CDR1 MNHNS, CDR2 SASEGT. The CDR3 has 15 amino acids. V shed 5 bases, J shed 4 bases, and the junction held 7 bases outside the gene matches. As DNA, the CDR3 is TGTGCCAGCAGTAGGCCGACAGGGGGCCCAGAGACCCAGTACTTC. Translating it yields CASSRPTGGPETQYF.

This chain joins TRBV21-1 and TRBJ1-3. TRBV21-1 is assigned pseudogene status. The CDR3 extends over 16 amino acids. The CDR3, as DNA: TGTGCCAGCAGCAAAAGGTCGAGGGTGTCTGGAAACACCATATATTTT. Translated: CASSKRSRVSGNTIYF.

V gene TRBV7-9 combines with J gene TRBJ2-1; no reliable D call. The CDR3 contains 13 residues. Germline V CDR1 and CDR2: SEHNR, FQNEAQ (reference sequence). V was clipped by 5 bases and J by 5 bases, with 10 bases between them. As DNA, the CDR3 is TGTGCCAGCAGCCCTCCCGGGCACAATGAGCAGTTCTTC. Protein sequence: CASSPPGHNEQFF. Looking up the rest from reference TRBV7-9 and TRBJ2-1 gives the full variable domain: DTGVSQNPRHKITKRGQNVTFRCDPISEHNRLYWYRQTLGQGPEFLTYFQNEAQLEKSRLLSDRFSAERPKGSFSTLEIQRTEQGDSAMYLCASSPPGHNEQFFGPGTRLTVL.

Only a few counts were recorded for this clone. The chain joins TRBV9 to TRBJ2-2, with 13 bases that match TRBD2. The CDR3 contains 18 residues. CDR1 SGDLS and CDR2 YYNGEE come from the germline V gene. The V segment lost 2 bases and the J segment 0 bases; nucleotides outside the gene matches: 4. The CDR3 DNA is TGTGCCAGCAGCGTGTCCGGGACTAGCGGGGCGAACACCGGGGAGCTGTTTTTT. Its protein is CASSVSGTSGANTGELFF.

V usage is TRBV9 and J usage is TRBJ2-5; possibly TRBD2 for D (5 bases). V was shortened by 2 bases and J by 4 bases, with 15 bases between the two germline ends. The V gene's germline CDR1 is SGDLS and CDR2 YYNGEE. The CDR3 covers 15 residues. The CDR3 loop reads CASSVGVTWGETQYF. CDR3 DNA: TGTGCCAGCAGCGTCGGGGTTACGTGGGGAGAGACCCAGTACTTC.

As regards this clone: An end of the junction does not agree with germline; a read error may underlie this. V gene TRBV29-1 combines with J gene TRBJ2-6; 8 bases fit TRBD1. CDR3 size: 13 residues. Germline assignment: CDR1 SQVTM and CDR2 ANQGSEA. The CDR3 DNA follows: TGTGCAGGGGGCTTTCGTGGGGCCAACGTCCTGACTTTC. This codes for CAGGFRGANVLTF.

V and J are TRBV29-1 and TRBJ2-2; D possibly corresponds to TRBD1 (6 bases). CDR3 length: 13 residues. CDR1 and CDR2 (germline): SQVTM, ANQGSEA. V lost 6 bases, J lost 5 bases, and 13 bases lay in between. In DNA, the CDR3 is TGCAGCGTCGATTCGACAGGAACCGGGGAGCTGTTTTTT. This codes for CSVDSTGTGELFF.

This chain links TRBV6-6 with TRBJ1-3; no clear D gene. V shed 6 bases and J shed 1 base, with 13 bases lying between them. Germline assignment: CDR1 MNHNY and CDR2 SVGAGI (reference sequence). The length of the CDR3 is 15 residues. CDR3 coding DNA: TGTGCCAGCAGCCGGACTTCCGGTTCTGGAAACACCATATATTTT. Translating it yields CASSRTSGSGNTIYF.

The chain has TRBV28 and TRBJ2-1; the D is unclear. The germline V gene encodes CDR1 MDHEN and CDR2 SYDVKM. The CDR3 is made up of 12 amino acids. With 5 bases removed from V and 9 bases from J, the gap between germline ends came to 11 bases. The DNA for the CDR3 is TGTGCCAGCAGTGGCCCGAACGTTGAGCAGTTCTTC. This sequence encodes CASSGPNVEQFF.

A few counts support this clone. This rearrangement joins TRBV6-4 to TRBJ1-6; 9 bases map to TRBD1. CDR1 and CDR2 from the germline V gene are MRHNA and SNTAGT. This CDR3 region has 17 residues. V shed 5 bases and J 0 bases; nucleotides not matched to a gene: 5. CDR3 in DNA: TGTGCCAGCAGTCCCAAGGACAGGGGCTCCTATAATTCACCCCTCCACTTT. Protein sequence: CASSPKDRGSYNSPLHF.